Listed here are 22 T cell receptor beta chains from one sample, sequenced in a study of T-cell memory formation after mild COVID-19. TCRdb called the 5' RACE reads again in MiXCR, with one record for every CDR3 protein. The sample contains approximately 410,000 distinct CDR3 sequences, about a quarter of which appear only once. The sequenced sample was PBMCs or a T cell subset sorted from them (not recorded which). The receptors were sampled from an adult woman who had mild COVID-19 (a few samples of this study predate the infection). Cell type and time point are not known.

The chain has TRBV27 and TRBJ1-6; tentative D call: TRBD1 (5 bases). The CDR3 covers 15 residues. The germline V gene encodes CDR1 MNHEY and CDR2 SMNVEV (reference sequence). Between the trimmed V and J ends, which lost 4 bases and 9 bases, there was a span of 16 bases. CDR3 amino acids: CASSSTGPWSSPLHF. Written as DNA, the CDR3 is TGTGCCAGCAGTTCCACGGGGCCCTGGTCTTCACCCCTCCACTTT.

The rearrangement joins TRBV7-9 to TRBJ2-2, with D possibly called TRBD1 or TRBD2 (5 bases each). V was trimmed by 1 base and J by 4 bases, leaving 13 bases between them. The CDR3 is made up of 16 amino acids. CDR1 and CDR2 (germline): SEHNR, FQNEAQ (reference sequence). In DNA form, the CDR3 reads TGTGCCAGCAGCTTAGGGGCAGGGAGAGGCACCGGGGAGCTGTTTTTT. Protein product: CASSLGAGRGTGELFF. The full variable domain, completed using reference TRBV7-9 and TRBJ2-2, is DTGVSQNPRHKITKRGQNVTFRCDPISEHNRLYWYRQTLGQGPEFLTYFQNEAQLEKSRLLSDRFSAERPKGSFSTLEIQRTEQGDSAMYLCASSLGAGRGTGELFFGEGSRLTVL.

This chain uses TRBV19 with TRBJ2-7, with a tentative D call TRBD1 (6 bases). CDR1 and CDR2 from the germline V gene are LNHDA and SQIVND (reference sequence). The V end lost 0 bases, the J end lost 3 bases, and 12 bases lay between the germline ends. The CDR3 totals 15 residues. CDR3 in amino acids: CASSIETGLIYEQYF. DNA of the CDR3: TGTGCCAGTAGTATAGAGACAGGCCTCATCTACGAGCAGTACTTC.

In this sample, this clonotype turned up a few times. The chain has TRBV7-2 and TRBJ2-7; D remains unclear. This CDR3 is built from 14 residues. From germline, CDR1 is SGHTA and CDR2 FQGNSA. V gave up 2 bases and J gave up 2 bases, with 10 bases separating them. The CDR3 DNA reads TGTGCCAGCAGCTTAACCCTAATTACCTACGAGCAGTACTTC. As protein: CASSLTLITYEQYF.

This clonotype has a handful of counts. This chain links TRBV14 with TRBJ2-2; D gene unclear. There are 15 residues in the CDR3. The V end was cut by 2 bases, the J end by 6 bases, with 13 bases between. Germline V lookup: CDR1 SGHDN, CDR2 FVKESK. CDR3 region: CASSQIGRFPGELFF. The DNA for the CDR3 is TGTGCCAGCAGCCAAATCGGACGTTTTCCCGGGGAGCTGTTTTTT. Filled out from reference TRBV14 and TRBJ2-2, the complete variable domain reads EAGVTQFPSHSVIEKGQTVTLRCDPISGHDNLYWYRRVMGKEIKFLLHFVKESKQDESGMPNNRFLAERTGGTYSTLKVQPAELEDSGVYFCASSQIGRFPGELFFGEGSRLTVL.

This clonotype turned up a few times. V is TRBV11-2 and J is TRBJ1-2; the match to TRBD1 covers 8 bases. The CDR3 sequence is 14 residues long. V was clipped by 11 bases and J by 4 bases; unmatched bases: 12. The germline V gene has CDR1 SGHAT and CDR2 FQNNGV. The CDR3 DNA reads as TGTGCCGTTTATGCGAGGGACAGGCCCTATGGCTACACCTTC. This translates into CAVYARDRPYGYTF.

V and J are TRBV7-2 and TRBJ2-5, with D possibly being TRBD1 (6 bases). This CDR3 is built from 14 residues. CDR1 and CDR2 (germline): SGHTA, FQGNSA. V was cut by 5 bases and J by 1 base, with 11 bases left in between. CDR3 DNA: TGTGCCAGCAGCACGAGGGACATCCAAGAGACCCAGTACTTC. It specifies CASSTRDIQETQYF.

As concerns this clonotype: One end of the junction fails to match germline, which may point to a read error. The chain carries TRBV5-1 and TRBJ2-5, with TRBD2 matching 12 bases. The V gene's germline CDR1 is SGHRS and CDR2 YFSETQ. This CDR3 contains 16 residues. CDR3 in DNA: TGCGCCAGCAGCTTGTCTAGCGGGGGGGACCAGGAGACCCAGTACTTC. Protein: CASSLSSGGDQETQYF.

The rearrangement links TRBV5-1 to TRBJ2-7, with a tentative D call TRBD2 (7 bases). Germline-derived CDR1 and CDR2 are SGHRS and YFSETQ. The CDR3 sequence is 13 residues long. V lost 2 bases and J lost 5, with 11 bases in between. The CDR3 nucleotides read TGCGCCAGCAGCTTAGGGGGGGGCGACGAGCAGTACTTC. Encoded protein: CASSLGGGDEQYF.

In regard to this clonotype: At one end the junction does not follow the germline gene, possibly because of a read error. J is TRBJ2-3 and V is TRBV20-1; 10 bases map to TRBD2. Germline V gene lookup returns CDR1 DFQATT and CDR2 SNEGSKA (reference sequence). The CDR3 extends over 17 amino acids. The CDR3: CSARLASGGFGADKQYF. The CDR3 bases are TGCAGTGCTAGATTGGCTAGCGGGGGATTCGGCGCAGATAAGCAGTATTTT.

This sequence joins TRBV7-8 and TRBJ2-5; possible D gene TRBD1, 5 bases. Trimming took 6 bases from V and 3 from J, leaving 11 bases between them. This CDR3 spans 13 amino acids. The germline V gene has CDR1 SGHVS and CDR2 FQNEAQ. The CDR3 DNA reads TGTGCCAGCAGTCAGACAGCGAAAGAGACCCAGTACTTC. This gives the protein CASSQTAKETQYF.

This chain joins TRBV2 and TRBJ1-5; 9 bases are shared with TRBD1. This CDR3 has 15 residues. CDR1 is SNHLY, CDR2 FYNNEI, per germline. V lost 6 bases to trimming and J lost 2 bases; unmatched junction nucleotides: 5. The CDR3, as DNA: TGTGCCAGCAGGGGAGGGACAGGGCGCAATCAGCCCCAGCATTTT. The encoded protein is CASRGGTGRNQPQHF.

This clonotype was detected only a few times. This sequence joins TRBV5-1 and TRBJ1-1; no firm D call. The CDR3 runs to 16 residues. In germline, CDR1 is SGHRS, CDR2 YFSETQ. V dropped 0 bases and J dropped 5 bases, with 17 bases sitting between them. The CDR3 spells CASSLGPSGVQTEAFF. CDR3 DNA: TGCGCCAGCAGCTTGGGGCCCTCCGGGGTCCAGACTGAAGCTTTCTTT.

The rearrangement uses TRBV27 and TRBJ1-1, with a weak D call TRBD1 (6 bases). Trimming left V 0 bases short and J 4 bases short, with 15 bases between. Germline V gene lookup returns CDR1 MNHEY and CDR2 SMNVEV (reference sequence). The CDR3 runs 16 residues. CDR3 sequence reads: CASSLSGQGKGTEAFF. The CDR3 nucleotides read TGTGCCAGCAGTTTATCGGGGCAGGGGAAGGGCACTGAAGCTTTCTTT.

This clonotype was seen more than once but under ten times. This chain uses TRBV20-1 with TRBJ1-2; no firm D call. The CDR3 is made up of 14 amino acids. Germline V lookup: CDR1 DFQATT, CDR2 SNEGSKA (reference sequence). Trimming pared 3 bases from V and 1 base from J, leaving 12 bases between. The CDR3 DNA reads TGCAGTGCTAGTAGGCAAGGGATTAACTATGGCTACACCTTC. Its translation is CSASRQGINYGYTF.

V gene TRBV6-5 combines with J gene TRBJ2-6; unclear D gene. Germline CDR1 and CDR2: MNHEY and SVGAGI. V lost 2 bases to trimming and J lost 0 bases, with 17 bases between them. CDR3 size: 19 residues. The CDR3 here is CASSYKKSYSISGANVLTF. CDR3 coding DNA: TGTGCCAGCAGTTACAAAAAGAGCTACAGCATCTCTGGGGCCAACGTCCTGACTTTC.

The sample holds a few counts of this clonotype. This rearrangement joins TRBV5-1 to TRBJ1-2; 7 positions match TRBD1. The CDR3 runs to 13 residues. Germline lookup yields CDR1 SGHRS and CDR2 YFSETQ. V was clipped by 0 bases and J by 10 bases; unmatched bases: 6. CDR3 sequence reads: CASSLEGARTYTF. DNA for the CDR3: TGCGCCAGCAGCTTGGAGGGGGCGCGTACCTACACCTTC. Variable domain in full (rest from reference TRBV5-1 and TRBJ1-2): KAGVTQTPRYLIKTRGQQVTLSCSPISGHRSVSWYQQTPGQGLQFLFEYFSETQRNKGNFPGRFSGRQFSNSRSEMNVSTLELGDSALYLCASSLEGARTYTFGSGTRLTVV.

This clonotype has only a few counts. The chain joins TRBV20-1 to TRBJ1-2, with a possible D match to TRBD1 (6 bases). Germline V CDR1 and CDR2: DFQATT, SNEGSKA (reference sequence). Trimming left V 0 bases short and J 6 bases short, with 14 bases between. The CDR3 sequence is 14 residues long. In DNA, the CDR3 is TGCAGTGCTAGAGACGGGGCACAGGGTGATGGCTACACCTTC. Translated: CSARDGAQGDGYTF.

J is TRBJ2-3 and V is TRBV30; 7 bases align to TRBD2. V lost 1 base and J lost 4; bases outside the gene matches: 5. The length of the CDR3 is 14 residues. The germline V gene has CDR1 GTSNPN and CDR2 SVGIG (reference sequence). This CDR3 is CAWSEASGADTQYF. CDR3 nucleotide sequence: TGTGCCTGGAGTGAGGCTAGCGGTGCAGATACGCAGTATTTT.

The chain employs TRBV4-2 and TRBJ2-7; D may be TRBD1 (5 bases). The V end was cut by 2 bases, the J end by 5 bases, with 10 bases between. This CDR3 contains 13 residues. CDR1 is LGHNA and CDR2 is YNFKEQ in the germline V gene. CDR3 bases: TGTGCCAGCAGCCAATTGGTAGGGGACGAGCAGTACTTC. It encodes CASSQLVGDEQYF.

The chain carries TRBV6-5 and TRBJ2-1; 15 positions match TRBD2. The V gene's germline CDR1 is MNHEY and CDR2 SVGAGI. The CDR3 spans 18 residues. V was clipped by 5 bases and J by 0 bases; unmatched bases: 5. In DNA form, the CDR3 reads TGTGCCAGCAGTCAGGGACTAGCGGGAGGAATCTCCTACAATGAGCAGTTCTTC. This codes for CASSQGLAGGISYNEQFF.

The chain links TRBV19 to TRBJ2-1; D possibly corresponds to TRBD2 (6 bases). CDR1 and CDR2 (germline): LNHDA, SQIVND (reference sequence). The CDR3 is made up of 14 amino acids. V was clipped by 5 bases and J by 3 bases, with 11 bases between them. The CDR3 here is CASSPGGDYNEQFF. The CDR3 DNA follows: TGTGCCAGTAGTCCCGGGGGAGACTACAATGAGCAGTTCTTC.